The rows below give T cell receptor beta chains drawn from one sample of a study of shared clonotypes between healthy human individuals. TCRdb keeps only in-frame clones here, not all; method: immunoSEQ multiplex PCR. The table records 520,000 or so clones, about four fifths of them present only once. The sample was PBMCs. Receptors were obtained from a woman in her thirties or forties in good health. Some clones in this sample may be carry-over from other donors' samples. The CDR3 runs from the conserved cysteine through the conserved F or W. The D gene is left open where the match is weak. The listing skips clone size in some rows; elsewhere it reads once, few, many or a size class.

V gene	D gene	clone size	J gene	CDR3 protein	CDR3 DNA
TRBV11-2	.	once	TRBJ2-3	CASSPVGGYADTQYF	TGTGCCAGCAGCCCGGTAGGGGGGTATGCAGATACGCAGTATTTT
TRBV7-9	TRBD2	.	TRBJ2-5	CASSFGTRSQETQYF	TGTGCCAGCAGCTTCGGGACTAGAAGCCAAGAGACCCAGTACTTC
TRBV28	TRBD1	.	TRBJ2-4	CASSLTGVAKNIQYF	TGTGCCAGCAGTTTGACAGGGGTGGCCAAAAACATTCAGTACTTC
TRBV29-1	TRBD2	.	TRBJ2-7	CSHMAGGTREQYF	TGCAGCCATATGGCGGGAGGTACGCGAGAGCAGTACTTC
TRBV15	.	.	TRBJ2-2	CATSRGRGLNTGELFF	TGTGCCACCAGCAGAGGTAGAGGATTGAACACCGGGGAGCTGTTTTTT
TRBV18	.	once	TRBJ2-6	CASSPEDSGANVLTF	TGTGCCAGCTCACCGGAGGACTCTGGGGCCAACGTCCTGACTTTC
TRBV28	TRBD1	.	TRBJ2-7	CASSSHRGGVEQYF	TGTGCCAGCAGTTCCCACAGGGGTGGGGTCGAGCAGTACTTC
TRBV5-1	TRBD2	.	TRBJ2-4	CASSLEGGGLNIQYF	TGCGCCAGCAGCTTGGAAGGCGGGGGGCTAAACATTCAGTACTTC
TRBV5-1	TRBD1	.	TRBJ1-4	CASSWGPGQGRNEKLFF	TGCGCCAGCAGCTGGGGGCCGGGACAGGGCCGAAATGAAAAACTGTTTTTT
TRBV2	.	few	TRBJ1-3	CASRGDNGNTIYF	TGTGCCAGCAGGGGGGACAACGGAAACACCATATATTTT
TRBV5-8	.	.	TRBJ2-7	CASSFWSTTYEQYF	TGTGCCAGCAGCTTCTGGTCTACCACCTACGAGCAGTACTTC
TRBV6-5	TRBD1	.	TRBJ1-6	CASSYWDSNNSPLHF	TGTGCCAGCAGTTACTGGGACAGCAATAATTCACCCCTCCACTTT